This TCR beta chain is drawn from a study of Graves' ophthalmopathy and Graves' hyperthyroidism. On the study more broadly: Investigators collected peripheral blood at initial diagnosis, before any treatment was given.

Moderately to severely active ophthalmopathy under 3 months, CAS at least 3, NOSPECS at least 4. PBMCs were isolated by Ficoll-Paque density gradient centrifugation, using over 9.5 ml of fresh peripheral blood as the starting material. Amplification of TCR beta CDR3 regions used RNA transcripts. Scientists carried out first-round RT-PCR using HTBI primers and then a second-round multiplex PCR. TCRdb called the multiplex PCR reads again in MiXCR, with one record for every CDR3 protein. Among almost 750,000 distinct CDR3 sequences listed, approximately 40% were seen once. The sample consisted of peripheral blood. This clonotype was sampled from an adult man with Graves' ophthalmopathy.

The CDR3 nucleotides are TGTGCCAGCAGCGGTATACAGGGGTGGGAGACCCAGTACTTC. Its translation is CASSGIQGWETQYF. This chain uses TRBV7-9 with TRBJ2-5, with 7 bases matching TRBD1. Germline CDR1 reads SEHNR; CDR2 reads FQNEAQ (reference sequence). CDR3 size: 14 residues. The junction had 8 bases not matched to a gene; V was cut back by 5 bases and J by 5 bases.